The 8 T cell receptor beta chains given below trace back to one sample, sequenced in a study of T-cell reconstitution after alpha-beta-depleted transplantation in children. TCRbeta library preparation incorporated unique molecular identifiers. From the PCR reads, TCRdb called clonotypes with MiXCR, one entry per CDR3 protein. The repertoire includes some 290,000 distinct CDR3 sequences, over 8% of them detected once, and over 9% sits in the top ten. The sequencing used PBMCs from the stem cell graft donor, collected from the stem cell graft. The origin of the receptors is a human donor who donated a stem cell graft to a child with SCID.

The chain links TRBV7-3 to TRBJ2-7; 9 nucleotides align to TRBD2. The CDR3 spans 15 residues. V lost 5 bases, J lost 3 bases, and 8 bases stayed unmatched. Germline V gives CDR1 SGHTA, CDR2 FQGTGA. This CDR3 reads CASSPTGGGDYEQYF. In DNA form, the CDR3 reads TGTGCCAGCAGCCCGACGGGCGGGGGGGACTACGAGCAGTACTTC.

This rearrangement joins TRBV20-1 to TRBJ2-5, with D possibly matching TRBD2 (5 bases). V shed 0 bases and J shed 3 bases, with 11 bases lying between them. The CDR3 runs to 14 residues. CDR1 is DFQATT and CDR2 is SNEGSKA in the germline V gene (reference sequence). The CDR3 protein is CSARDPEAEETQYF. CDR3 nucleotides: TGCAGTGCTAGAGATCCGGAGGCAGAAGAGACCCAGTACTTC.

This clonotype was observed a single time. V is TRBV5-6 and J is TRBJ1-2; TRBD1 matches 9 bases. This CDR3 comprises 15 residues. In germline, CDR1 is SGHDT, CDR2 YYEEEE. The V segment lost 5 bases and the J segment 7 bases; nucleotides outside the gene matches: 12. This chain's CDR3 is CASRTSTGTGFGYTF. The CDR3 nucleotides are TGTGCCAGCAGAACATCGACCGGGACAGGGTTTGGCTACACCTTC.

The chain uses TRBV29-1 and TRBJ2-5; 7 bases fit TRBD1. V was pared by 7 bases and J by 4 bases, with 9 bases of the junction left unmatched. CDR1 and CDR2 (germline): SQVTM, ANQGSEA. This CDR3 contains 13 residues. The CDR3: CSARQGGGETQYF. CDR3 in DNA: TGCAGCGCCCGACAGGGCGGTGGAGAGACCCAGTACTTC. The whole variable domain, filled in from reference TRBV29-1 and TRBJ2-5, reads SAVISQKPSRDICQRGTSLTIQCQVDSQVTMMFWYRQQPGQSLTLIATANQGSEATYESGFVIDKFPISRPNLTFSTLTVSNMSPEDSSIYLCSARQGGGETQYFGPGTRLLVL.

This clonotype was observed a few times. This may arise from a read error, as a much more abundant clone is one base away. The chain uses TRBV5-6 and TRBJ2-1; D is uncertain. V lost 3 bases to trimming and J lost 5 bases, with 3 bases between them. The CDR3 sequence is 11 residues long. The V gene's germline CDR1 is SGHDT and CDR2 YYEEEE. Here the CDR3 DNA reads TGTGCCAGCAGCTGGAACAATGAGCAGTTCTTC. It yields the protein CASSWNNEQFF.

The chain uses TRBV10-3 and TRBJ2-7; 8 positions agree with TRBD1. There are 14 residues in the CDR3. The V and J ends lost 5 bases and 2 bases, in that order; junction bases with no gene match: 5. CDR1 ENHRY and CDR2 SYGVKD come from the germline V gene. The CDR3 loop reads CAISHGTGAYEQYF. CDR3 coding DNA: TGTGCCATCAGTCATGGGACAGGAGCCTACGAGCAGTACTTC.

The chain uses TRBV3-1 and TRBJ2-1, with TRBD2 identical over 13 bases. The CDR3 contains 18 residues. Germline lookup yields CDR1 LGHDT and CDR2 YNNKEL (reference sequence). The V and J ends lost 0 bases and 2 bases, in that order; junction bases with no gene match: 4. CDR3 nucleotides: TGTGCCAGCAGCCAAGAAGGACTAGCGGGGGTCGCCTACAATGAGCAGTTCTTC. It codes for CASSQEGLAGVAYNEQFF.

This clonotype was picked up a small number of times. This sequence joins TRBV7-9 and TRBJ2-1; D remains unclear. Trimming removed 5 bases from V and 4 bases from J, with 9 bases in between. The CDR3 sequence is 13 residues long. CDR1 and CDR2 from the germline V gene are SEHNR and FQNEAQ (reference sequence). CDR3 nucleotide sequence: TGTGCCAGCAGCATTGGGCAGTACAATGAGCAGTTCTTC. As protein: CASSIGQYNEQFF.